What follows are 15 T cell receptor beta chains derived from one specimen sequenced in a study of vaccination effects on CD4 cells after COVID-19. The antigens these receptors bind are not known. Peptide-pool stimulation followed by sequencing identified expanded antigen-specific CD4+ clonotypes in the ViraFEST assay. With around ten days of culture completed, CD4+ T cells were isolated. The vaccine given was either BNT162b2 or mRNA-1273, in two doses. Sequenced by immunoSEQ multiplex PCR; TCRdb stores in-frame clones only, minus some. This sample carries about 72,000 clones, about 80% of them seen once, and the ten largest clones take about 1.2%. The sample consisted of CD4+ T cells from PBMCs cultured with HCoV-229E spike peptides, taken after COVID-19 vaccination. These receptors all come from a human donor who received a COVID-19 vaccine.

The V and J genes are TRBV9 and TRBJ2-5; TRBD2 matches at 8 bases. The CDR3 loop spans 16 amino acids. The ends lost 0 bases at V and 5 bases at J; junction bases unmatched: 9. The germline V gene encodes CDR1 SGDLS and CDR2 YYNGEE. CDR3 in DNA: TGTGCCAGCAGCGTAGGTTTTCGGGGGGGCACGGAGACCCAGTACTTC. Translating it yields CASSVGFRGGTETQYF.

The DNA of the CDR3 is TGCGCCAGCAGAGAACGGGGGCGGCAAGAGACCCAGTACTTC. Its translation is CASRERGRQETQYF. J is TRBJ2-5 and V is TRBV5-1; D possibly matches TRBD1 or TRBD2 (6 bases each). The CDR3 covers 14 residues. Germline V gives CDR1 SGHRS, CDR2 YFSETQ. Trimming removed 5 bases at V and 2 bases at J, with 13 bases between.

The genes are TRBV2 and TRBJ2-2; 10 bases match TRBD2. V shed 3 bases, J shed 2 bases, and the junction held 12 bases outside the gene matches. CDR1 is SNHLY and CDR2 is FYNNEI in the germline V gene. The CDR3 has 19 amino acids. CDR3 coding DNA: TGTGCCAGCAGTGACTCGCCAGCGGGGGGGCTTCAAAACACCGGGGAGCTGTTTTTT. As protein: CASSDSPAGGLQNTGELFF.

This rearrangement joins TRBV6-5 to TRBJ2-1; 9 bases match TRBD2. Germline V lookup: CDR1 MNHEY, CDR2 SVGAGI. J was trimmed by 4 bases and V by 6 bases; bases with no gene match: 7. The CDR3 has 15 amino acids. CDR3 in DNA: TGTGCCAGCAGGGGCGGGGGGGCCGTTTACAATGAGCAGTTCTTC. Its translation: CASRGGGAVYNEQFF.

This chain joins TRBV6-6 and TRBJ2-1, with 7 bases identical to TRBD1. V lost 6 bases and J lost 5; bases outside the gene matches: 7. The CDR3 is 14 residues long. Germline V CDR1 and CDR2: MNHNY, SVGAGI (reference sequence). CDR3 amino acids: CASSDTGVNNEQFF. The DNA for the CDR3 is TGTGCCAGCAGCGACACAGGGGTCAACAATGAGCAGTTCTTC.

The CDR3 coding sequence is TGTGCCAGCAGCGGACCCTCGAACACTGAAGCTTTCTTT. The encoded protein is CASSGPSNTEAFF. This rearrangement joins TRBV7-3 to TRBJ1-1, with unresolved D. The CDR3 runs to 13 residues. Germline assignment: CDR1 SGHTA and CDR2 FQGTGA. The ends were cut back, 5 bases at V and 1 base at J, with 8 bases in the middle.

This clone appeared a few times. CDR3 amino acids: CASSEDVPRGYTF. CDR3 in DNA: TGTGCCAGCAGTGAAGATGTTCCCCGAGGCTACACCTTC. The J gene is TRBJ1-2, the V gene TRBV2; D is unresolved. This CDR3 is 13 amino acids long. Germline CDR1 and CDR2: SNHLY and FYNNEI. The germline V and J ends were trimmed by 1 base and 8 bases, with 11 bases remaining between them.

The chain combines TRBV15 with TRBJ1-4; D may be TRBD1 (5 bases). Germline V gene lookup returns CDR1 LNHNV and CDR2 YYDKDF (reference sequence). The CDR3 consists of 17 residues. Trimming left V 2 bases short and J 0 bases short, with 13 bases between. The CDR3 spells CATSRRSGSATNEKLFF. For the CDR3, the DNA is TGTGCCACCAGCAGACGGTCAGGGTCTGCAACTAATGAAAAACTGTTTTTT.

The genes are TRBV7-2 and TRBJ1-5; D perhaps matches TRBD1 (5 bases). The CDR3 runs 14 residues. V was trimmed by 3 bases and J by 7 bases, leaving 13 bases between them. From germline, CDR1 is SGHTA and CDR2 FQGNSA. CDR3 sequence reads: CASSLDIMGQPQHF. CDR3 in DNA: TGTGCCAGCAGCTTGGACATAATGGGGCAGCCCCAGCATTTT.

The V and J genes are TRBV6-5 and TRBJ1-5; D gene ambiguous. Looked up from germline, CDR1 is MNHEY and CDR2 is SVGAGI. The CDR3 runs 13 residues. V shed 5 bases and J shed 0 bases, with 5 bases lying between them. The CDR3 coding sequence is TGTGCCAGCAGTCCGTATAGCAATCAGCCCCAGCATTTT. It yields the protein CASSPYSNQPQHF.

The chain is built from TRBV6-5 and TRBJ1-1; 8 bases match TRBD1. Germline loops: CDR1 MNHEY, CDR2 SVGAGI. Trimming cost V 6 bases and J 5 bases; bases outside gene matches: 5. CDR3 size: 13 residues. The CDR3 sequence is CASRGQGKTEAFF. The DNA for the CDR3 is TGTGCCAGCAGAGGACAGGGTAAGACTGAAGCTTTCTTT.

The CDR3 reads CSVVLYGATNEKLFF. For the CDR3, the DNA is TGCAGCGTTGTACTTTATGGAGCAACTAATGAAAAACTGTTTTTT. This chain joins TRBV29-1 and TRBJ1-4; D is unclear. There are 15 residues in the CDR3. Germline V gives CDR1 SQVTM, CDR2 ANQGSEA. The V gene lost 4 bases and the J gene lost 0 bases, with 12 bases spanning the gap.

This chain links TRBV5-1 with TRBJ2-3; D gene unclear. Germline V CDR1 and CDR2: SGHRS, YFSETQ. The V and J ends lost 0 bases and 6 bases respectively, with 11 bases between them. This CDR3 is built from 14 residues. Here the CDR3 DNA reads TGCGCCAGCAGCTTGGGAGGCCCCCTGGATACGCAGTATTTT. This sequence encodes CASSLGGPLDTQYF. The full variable domain, completed using reference TRBV5-1 and TRBJ2-3, is KAGVTQTPRYLIKTRGQQVTLSCSPISGHRSVSWYQQTPGQGLQFLFEYFSETQRNKGNFPGRFSGRQFSNSRSEMNVSTLELGDSALYLCASSLGGPLDTQYFGPGTRLTVL.

This clone was seen just once. The chain has TRBV10-3 and TRBJ2-3, with 7 bases fitting TRBD2. The germline V gene encodes CDR1 ENHRY and CDR2 SYGVKD. The CDR3 is 12 residues long. J was trimmed by 1 base and V by 9 bases; bases with no gene match: 1. Here the CDR3 reads CAIRGGTDTQYF. CDR3 bases: TGTGCCATTCGGGGGGGCACAGATACGCAGTATTTT.

The chain carries TRBV5-1 and TRBJ2-3; D gene ambiguous. The V gene's germline CDR1 is SGHRS and CDR2 YFSETQ. V was clipped by 0 bases and J by 6 bases, with 11 bases between them. This CDR3 region has 14 residues. CDR3 DNA: TGCGCCAGCAGCTTGGGCCAGTATGGGGATACGCAGTATTTT. Translated: CASSLGQYGDTQYF.